These 2 T cell receptor beta chains were all obtained from the same sample, sequenced in a study of blood T cell repertoires in COVID-19. Sequenced by immunoSEQ multiplex PCR; TCRdb stores in-frame clones only, minus some. This table holds about 74,000 clones, around 87% found once. The specimen sequenced was peripheral blood. The receptors originated from a woman of 80 years or more with active or convalescent COVID-19.

Points on this clone: The sample carries other DNA sequences with the same CDR3. The chain joins TRBV7-2 to TRBJ1-5, with TRBD1 matching 8 bases. Trimming at V came to 1 base and at J to 7 bases, leaving 3 bases not matched to a gene. The CDR3 runs to 14 residues. Germline CDR1 and CDR2: SGHTA and FQGNSA. The CDR3 sequence is CASSLGGQGQPQHF. CDR3 bases: TGTGCCAGCAGCTTAGGAGGACAGGGCCAGCCCCAGCATTTT.

This clone was seen only a few times. This rearrangement joins TRBV28 to TRBJ2-2; TRBD2 might be the D (5 bases). This CDR3 spans 12 amino acids. Germline V CDR1 and CDR2: MDHEN, SYDVKM. V shed 6 bases and J shed 9 bases, with 11 bases lying between them. CDR3 in DNA: TGTGCCAGCAGCTATAGCGTCCGGGAGCTGTTTTTT. Its translation is CASSYSVRELFF.